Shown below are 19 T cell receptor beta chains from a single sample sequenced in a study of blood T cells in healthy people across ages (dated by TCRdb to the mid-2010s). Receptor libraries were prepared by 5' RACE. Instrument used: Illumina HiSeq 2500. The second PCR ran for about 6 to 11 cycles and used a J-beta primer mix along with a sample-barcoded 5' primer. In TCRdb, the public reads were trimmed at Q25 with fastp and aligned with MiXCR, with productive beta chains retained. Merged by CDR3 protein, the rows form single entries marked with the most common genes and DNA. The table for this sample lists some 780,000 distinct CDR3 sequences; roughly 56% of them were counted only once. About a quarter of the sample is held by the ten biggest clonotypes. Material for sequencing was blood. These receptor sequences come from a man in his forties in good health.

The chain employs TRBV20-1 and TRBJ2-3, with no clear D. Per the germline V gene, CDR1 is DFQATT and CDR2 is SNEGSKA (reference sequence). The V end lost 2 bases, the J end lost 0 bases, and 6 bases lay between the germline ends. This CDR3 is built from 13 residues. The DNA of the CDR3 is TGCAGTGCTAGAATGGCTAGCACAGATACGCAGTATTTT. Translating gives CSARMASTDTQYF.

The CDR3 protein is CASSVGGTGAEAFF. In nucleotides, the CDR3 is TGTGCCAGCAGCGTCGGGGGGACAGGGGCTGAAGCTTTCTTT. The V call is TRBV9, the J call TRBJ1-1; 10 bases are a match to TRBD1. The CDR3 covers 14 residues. Per germline, CDR1 SGDLS and CDR2 YYNGEE. V lost 2 bases, J lost 6 bases, and 4 bases stayed unmatched.

The CDR3 loop is CASSLMGQGGQETQYF. The CDR3 region has the DNA TGTGCCAGCAGCCTAATGGGACAGGGGGGCCAAGAGACCCAGTACTTC. This chain links TRBV7-3 with TRBJ2-5; 11 positions agree with TRBD1. Germline assignment: CDR1 SGHTA and CDR2 FQGTGA. Germline trimming cut 5 bases from V and 1 base from J; bases unmatched to any gene: 6. This CDR3 is 16 amino acids long.

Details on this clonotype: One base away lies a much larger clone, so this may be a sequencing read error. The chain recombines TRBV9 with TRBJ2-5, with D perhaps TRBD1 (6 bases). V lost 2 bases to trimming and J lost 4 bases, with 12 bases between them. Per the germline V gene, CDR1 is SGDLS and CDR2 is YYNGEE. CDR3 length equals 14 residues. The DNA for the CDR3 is TGTGCCAGCAGCGTGGGTCAGGGGAGAGAGACCCAGTACTTC. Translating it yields CASSVGQGRETQYF.

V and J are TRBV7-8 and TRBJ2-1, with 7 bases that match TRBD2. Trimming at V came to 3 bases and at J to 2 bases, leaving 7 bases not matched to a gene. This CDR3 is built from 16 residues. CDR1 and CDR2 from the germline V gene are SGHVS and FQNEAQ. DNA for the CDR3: TGTGCCAGCAGCTTTCCCTCCGCGGGAGCCTACAATGAGCAGTTCTTC. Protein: CASSFPSAGAYNEQFF.

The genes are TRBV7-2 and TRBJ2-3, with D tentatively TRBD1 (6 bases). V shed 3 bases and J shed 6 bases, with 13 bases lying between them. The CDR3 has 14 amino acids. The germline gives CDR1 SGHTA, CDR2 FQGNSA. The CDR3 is CASSLGHRGDTQYF. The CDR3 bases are TGTGCCAGCAGCTTGGGACACCGTGGGGATACGCAGTATTTT.

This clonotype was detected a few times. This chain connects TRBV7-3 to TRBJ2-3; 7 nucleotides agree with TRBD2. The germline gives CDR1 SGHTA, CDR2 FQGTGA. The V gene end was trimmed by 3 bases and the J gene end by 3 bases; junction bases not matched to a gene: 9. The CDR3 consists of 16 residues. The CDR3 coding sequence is TGTGCCAGCAGCTTTAGTTCTAGCGGTCTAACAGATACGCAGTATTTT. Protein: CASSFSSSGLTDTQYF. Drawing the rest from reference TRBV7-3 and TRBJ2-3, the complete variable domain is GAGVSQTPSNKVTEKGKYVELRCDPISGHTALYWYRQSLGQGPEFLIYFQGTGAADDSGLPNDRFFAVRPEGSVSTLKIQRTERGDSAVYLCASSFSSSGLTDTQYFGPGTRLTVL.

As DNA, the CDR3 is TGCAGTGCTAGAGTCCACCCTTCGATCTCCGGGTCGTACAAGCAGTACTTC. Its translation is CSARVHPSISGSYKQYF. This chain connects TRBV20-1 to TRBJ2-4; no clear D gene. The CDR3 has 17 amino acids. V shed 1 base and J shed 13 bases, with 29 bases lying between them. CDR1 is DFQATT and CDR2 is SNEGSKA in the germline V gene (reference sequence).

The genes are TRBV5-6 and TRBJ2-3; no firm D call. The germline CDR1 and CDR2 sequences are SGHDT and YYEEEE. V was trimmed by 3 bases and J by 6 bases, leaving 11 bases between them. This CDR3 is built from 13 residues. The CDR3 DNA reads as TGTGCCAGCAGCTCGAGGAACGCCGATACGCAGTATTTT. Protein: CASSSRNADTQYF.

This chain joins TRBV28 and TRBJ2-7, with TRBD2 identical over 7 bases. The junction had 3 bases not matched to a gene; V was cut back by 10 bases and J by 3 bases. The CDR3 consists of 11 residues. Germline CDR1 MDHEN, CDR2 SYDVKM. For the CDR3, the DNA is TGTGCCACCACGGGGGGCTACGAGCAGTACTTC. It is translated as CATTGGYEQYF.

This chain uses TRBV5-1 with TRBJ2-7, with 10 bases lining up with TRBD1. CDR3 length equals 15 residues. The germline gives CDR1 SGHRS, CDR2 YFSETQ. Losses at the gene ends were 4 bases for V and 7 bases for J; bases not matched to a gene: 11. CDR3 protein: CASSGDRGVYNEQYF. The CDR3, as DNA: TGCGCCAGCAGCGGGGACAGGGGTGTGTACAATGAGCAGTACTTC.

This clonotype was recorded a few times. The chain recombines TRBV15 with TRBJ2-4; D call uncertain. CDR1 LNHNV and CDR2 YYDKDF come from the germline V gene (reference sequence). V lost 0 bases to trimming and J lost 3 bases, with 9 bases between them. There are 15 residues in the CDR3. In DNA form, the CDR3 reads TGTGCCACCAGCAGAGAAGGTTCAGGCAAAAACATTCAGTACTTC. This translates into CATSREGSGKNIQYF.

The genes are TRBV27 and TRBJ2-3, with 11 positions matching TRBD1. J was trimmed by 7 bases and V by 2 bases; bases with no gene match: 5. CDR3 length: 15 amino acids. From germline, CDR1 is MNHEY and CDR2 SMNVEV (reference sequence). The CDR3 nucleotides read TGTGCCAGCAGTTTACGGACAGGGGGCGCGAATACGCAGTATTTT. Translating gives CASSLRTGGANTQYF.

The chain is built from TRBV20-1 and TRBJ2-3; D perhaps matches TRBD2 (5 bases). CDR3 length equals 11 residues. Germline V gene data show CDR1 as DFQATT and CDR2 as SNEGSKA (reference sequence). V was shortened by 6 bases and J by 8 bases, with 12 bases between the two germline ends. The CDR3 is CSAKNGVTQYF. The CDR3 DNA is TGCAGTGCCAAGAACGGGGTTACGCAGTATTTT.

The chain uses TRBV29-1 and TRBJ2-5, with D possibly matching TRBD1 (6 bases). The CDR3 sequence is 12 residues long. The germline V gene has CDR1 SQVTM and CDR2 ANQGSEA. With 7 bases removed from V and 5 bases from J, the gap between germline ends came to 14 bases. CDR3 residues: CSANPQGETQYF. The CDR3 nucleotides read TGCAGCGCTAACCCCCAGGGGGAGACCCAGTACTTC.

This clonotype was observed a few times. The CDR3: CASSYSILETQYF. CDR3 DNA sequence: TGTGCCAGCAGTTACTCGATTCTGGAGACCCAGTACTTC. V is TRBV6-2 or TRBV6-3 and J is TRBJ2-5; no definite D call. Trimming cost V 0 bases and J 5 bases, with 7 bases left between them. CDR1 and CDR2 (germline): MNHEY, SVGEGT. This CDR3 spans 13 amino acids.

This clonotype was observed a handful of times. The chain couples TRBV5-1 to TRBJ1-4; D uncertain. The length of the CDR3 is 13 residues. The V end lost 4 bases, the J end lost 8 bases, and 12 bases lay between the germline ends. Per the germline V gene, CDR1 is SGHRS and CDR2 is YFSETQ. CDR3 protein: CASSRGKGEKLFF. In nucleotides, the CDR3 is TGCGCCAGCAGCCGCGGTAAAGGGGAAAAACTGTTTTTT.

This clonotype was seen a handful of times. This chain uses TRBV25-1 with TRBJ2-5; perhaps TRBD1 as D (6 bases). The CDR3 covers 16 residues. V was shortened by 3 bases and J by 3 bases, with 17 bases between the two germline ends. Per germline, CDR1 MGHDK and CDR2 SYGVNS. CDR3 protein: CASSDGGRGVEETQYF. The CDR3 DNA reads TGTGCCAGCAGTGACGGTGGCAGGGGAGTAGAAGAGACCCAGTACTTC. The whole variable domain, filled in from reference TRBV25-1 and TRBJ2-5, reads EADIYQTPRYLVIGTGKKITLECSQTMGHDKMYWYQQDPGMELHLIHYSYGVNSTEKGDLSSESTVSRIRTEHFPLTLESARPSHTSQYLCASSDGGRGVEETQYFGPGTRLLVL.

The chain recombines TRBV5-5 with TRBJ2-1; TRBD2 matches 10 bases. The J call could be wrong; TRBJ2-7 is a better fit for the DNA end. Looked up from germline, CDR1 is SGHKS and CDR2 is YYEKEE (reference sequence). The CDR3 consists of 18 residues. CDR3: CASSFGLAGDRSYNEQYF. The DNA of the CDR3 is TGTGCCAGCAGCTTTGGGCTAGCGGGAGATAGGTCCTACAATGAGCAGTACTTC.